This paragraph covers one TCR beta chain sequence. Its antigen is unidentified. This entry is derived from a study of cytomegalovirus exposure and HLA in healthy donors. Unmatched junction bases numbered 6, after V lost 1 base and J lost 4 bases. The CDR3 covers 15 residues. CDR1 is SGHRS, CDR2 YFSETQ, per germline. Use of 60 Vbeta and 13 Jbeta primers characterized the PCR. How the authors handled the data: Per a later analysis, the number of unique TCR beta chains was some 80 million, of which 9 million to 12 million were shared. Data came from immunoSEQ multiplex PCR; TCRdb stores just in-frame clones and leaves some out. V and J calls and clone size are as listed in that table; D and trimming were resolved from the DNA. This table holds 180,000 or so clones, around 80% found once. Study conclusions and caveats: A few CMV-associated chains were confirmed in vitro to be specific for CMV antigens. A later examination showed that TCR association rates differed by HLA locus, with DRB1 most and HLA-C fewest.

Sequenced material: PBMCs. The gene calls are TRBV5-1 and TRBJ1-1; 8 bases fit TRBD1. This sequence was found in a man aged 18 to 29 in good health and CMV-seronegative. DNA of the CDR3: TGCGCCAGCAGCTTGTATCAGGGGGCGCGCACTGAAGCTTTCTTT. Its protein is CASSLYQGARTEAFF.